This TCR beta chain was observed in a study of blood T cell repertoires in COVID-19. The junction had 5 bases not matched to a gene; V was cut back by 2 bases and J by 8 bases. The CDR3 spans 16 residues. Germline-derived CDR1 and CDR2 are MNHEY and SVGEGT. In the study's own analysis: Quantification of nucleated cells was approximated via reference gene primer amplification. Profiled with immunoSEQ multiplex PCR; TCRdb holds only in-frame clones, not every one. The D gene and trimming were derived from the DNA, and the V and J assignments and clone size from that table. The top ten clones hold 6% to 7.5% of a sample with about 170,000 clones, 85% to 90% of them seen once.

Sequences were obtained from peripheral blood. The sequence came from an elderly woman in a cohort sampled during active or convalescent COVID-19. The J gene is TRBJ2-1, the V gene TRBV6-2 or TRBV6-3, with 14 bases fitting TRBD2. The CDR3 loop is CASSYPTSGGAYEQFF. CDR3 DNA: TGTGCCAGCAGTTACCCGACTAGCGGGGGGGCCTATGAGCAGTTCTTC.